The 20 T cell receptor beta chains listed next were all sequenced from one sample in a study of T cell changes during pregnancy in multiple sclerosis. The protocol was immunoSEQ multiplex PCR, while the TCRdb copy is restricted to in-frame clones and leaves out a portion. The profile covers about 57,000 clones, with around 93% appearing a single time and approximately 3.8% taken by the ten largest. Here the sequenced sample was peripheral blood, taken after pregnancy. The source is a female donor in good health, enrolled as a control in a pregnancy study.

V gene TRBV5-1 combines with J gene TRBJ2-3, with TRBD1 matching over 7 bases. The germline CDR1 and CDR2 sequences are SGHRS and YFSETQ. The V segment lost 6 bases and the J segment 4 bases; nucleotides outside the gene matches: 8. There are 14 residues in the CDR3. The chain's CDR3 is CASTTGTAADTQYF. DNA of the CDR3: TGCGCCAGCACGACCGGGACAGCGGCAGATACGCAGTATTTT. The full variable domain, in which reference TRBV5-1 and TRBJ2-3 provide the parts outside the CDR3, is KAGVTQTPRYLIKTRGQQVTLSCSPISGHRSVSWYQQTPGQGLQFLFEYFSETQRNKGNFPGRFSGRQFSNSRSEMNVSTLELGDSALYLCASTTGTAADTQYFGPGTRLTVL.

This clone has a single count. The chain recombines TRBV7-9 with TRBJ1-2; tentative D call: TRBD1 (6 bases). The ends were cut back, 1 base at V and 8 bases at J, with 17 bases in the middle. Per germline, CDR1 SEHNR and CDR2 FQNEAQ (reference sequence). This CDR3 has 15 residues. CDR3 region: CASSLEGTGYGGYTF. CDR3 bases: TGTGCCAGCAGCTTAGAGGGAACAGGGTATGGGGGCTACACCTTC.

The CDR3, as DNA: TGTGCCAGCAGCCAAGCGGCGGGGGGTGATAAAGCTTTCTTT. It specifies CASSQAAGGDKAFF. The chain uses TRBV4-2 and TRBJ1-1; TRBD1 is a possible D gene (5 bases). CDR1 and CDR2 from the germline V gene are LGHNA and YNFKEQ. The CDR3 is 14 amino acids. Trimming removed 1 base from V and 9 bases from J, with 15 bases in between.

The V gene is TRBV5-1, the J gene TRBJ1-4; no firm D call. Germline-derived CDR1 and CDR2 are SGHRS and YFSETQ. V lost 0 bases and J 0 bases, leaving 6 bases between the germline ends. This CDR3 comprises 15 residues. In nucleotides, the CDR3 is TGCGCCAGCAGCTTGGCCCGTTCAACTAATGAAAAACTGTTTTTT. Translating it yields CASSLARSTNEKLFF. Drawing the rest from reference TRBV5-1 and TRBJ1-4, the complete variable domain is KAGVTQTPRYLIKTRGQQVTLSCSPISGHRSVSWYQQTPGQGLQFLFEYFSETQRNKGNFPGRFSGRQFSNSRSEMNVSTLELGDSALYLCASSLARSTNEKLFFGSGTQLSVL.

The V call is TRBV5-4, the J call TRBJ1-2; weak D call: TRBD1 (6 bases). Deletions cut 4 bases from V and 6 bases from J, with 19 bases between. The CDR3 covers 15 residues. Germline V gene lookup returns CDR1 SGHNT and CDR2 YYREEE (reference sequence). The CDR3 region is CASSPGGGQVHGYTF. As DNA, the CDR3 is TGTGCCAGCAGCCCTGGGGGGGGGCAGGTGCATGGCTACACCTTC.

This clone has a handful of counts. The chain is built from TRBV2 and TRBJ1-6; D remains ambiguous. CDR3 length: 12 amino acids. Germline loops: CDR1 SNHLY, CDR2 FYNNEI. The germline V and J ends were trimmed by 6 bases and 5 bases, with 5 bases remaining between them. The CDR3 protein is CASRGDNSPLHF. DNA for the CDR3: TGTGCCAGCAGGGGAGATAATTCACCCCTCCACTTT.

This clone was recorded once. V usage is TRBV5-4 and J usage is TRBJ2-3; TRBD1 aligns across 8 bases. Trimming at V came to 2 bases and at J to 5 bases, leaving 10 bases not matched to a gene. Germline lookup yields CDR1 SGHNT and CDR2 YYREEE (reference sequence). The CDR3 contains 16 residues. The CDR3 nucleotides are TGTGCCAGCAGCTTAGAGGGCCAGGGGGCAGGAGATACGCAGTATTTT. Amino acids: CASSLEGQGAGDTQYF.

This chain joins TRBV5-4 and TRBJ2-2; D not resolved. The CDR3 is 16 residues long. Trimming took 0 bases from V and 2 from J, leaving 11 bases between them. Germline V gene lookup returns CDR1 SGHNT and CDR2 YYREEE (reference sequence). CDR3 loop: CASSLVRSTNTGELFF. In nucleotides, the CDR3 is TGTGCCAGCAGCTTGGTACGGAGTACTAACACCGGGGAGCTGTTTTTT.

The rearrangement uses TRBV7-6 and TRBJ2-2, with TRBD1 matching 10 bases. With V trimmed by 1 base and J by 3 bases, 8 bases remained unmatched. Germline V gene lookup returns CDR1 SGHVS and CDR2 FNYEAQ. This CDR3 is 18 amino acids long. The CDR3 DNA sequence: TGTGCCAGCAGCTTAGTATTTGGGACAGGGGTGGACACCGGGGAGCTGTTTTTT. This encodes CASSLVFGTGVDTGELFF.

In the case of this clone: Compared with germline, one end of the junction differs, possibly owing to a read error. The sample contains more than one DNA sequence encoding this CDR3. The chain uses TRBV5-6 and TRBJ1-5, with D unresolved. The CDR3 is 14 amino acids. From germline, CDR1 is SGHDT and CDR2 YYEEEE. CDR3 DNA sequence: TGTGCCAGCAGCTTGAAGGGCGGGAGGCAGCCTCAGCATTTT. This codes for CASSLKGGRQPQHF. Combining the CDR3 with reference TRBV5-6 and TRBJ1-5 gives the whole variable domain DAGVTQSPTHLIKTRGQQVTLRCSPKSGHDTVSWYQQALGQGPQFIFQYYEEEERQRGNFPDRFSGHQFPNYSSELNVNALLLGDSALYLCASSLKGGRQPQHFGDGTRLSIL.

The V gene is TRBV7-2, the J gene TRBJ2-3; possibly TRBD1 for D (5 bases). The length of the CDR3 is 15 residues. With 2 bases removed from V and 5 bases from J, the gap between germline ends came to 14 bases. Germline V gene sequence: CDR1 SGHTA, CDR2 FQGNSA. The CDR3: CASSLQAGNVDTQYF. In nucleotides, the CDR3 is TGTGCCAGCAGCTTACAGGCAGGGAATGTAGATACGCAGTATTTT.

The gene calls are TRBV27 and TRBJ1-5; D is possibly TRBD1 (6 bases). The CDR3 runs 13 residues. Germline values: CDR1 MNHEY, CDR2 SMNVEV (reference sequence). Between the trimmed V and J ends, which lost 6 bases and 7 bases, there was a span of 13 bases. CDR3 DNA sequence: TGTGCCAGCAGAGGGGGGGAAAGCCAGCCCCAGCATTTT. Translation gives CASRGGESQPQHF.

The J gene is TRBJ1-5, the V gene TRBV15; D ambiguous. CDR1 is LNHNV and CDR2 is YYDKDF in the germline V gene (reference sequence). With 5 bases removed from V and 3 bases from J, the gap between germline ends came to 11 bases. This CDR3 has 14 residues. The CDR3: CATSAGGYNQPQHF. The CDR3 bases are TGTGCCACCAGCGCGGGTGGTTACAATCAGCCCCAGCATTTT.

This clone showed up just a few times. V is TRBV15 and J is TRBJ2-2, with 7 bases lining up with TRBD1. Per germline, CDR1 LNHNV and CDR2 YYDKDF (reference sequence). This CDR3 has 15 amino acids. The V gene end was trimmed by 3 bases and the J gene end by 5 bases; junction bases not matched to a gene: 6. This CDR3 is CATSRRQGGTGELFF. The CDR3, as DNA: TGTGCCACCAGCAGGAGACAGGGCGGGACCGGGGAGCTGTTTTTT. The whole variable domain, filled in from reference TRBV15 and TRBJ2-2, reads DAMVIQNPRYQVTQFGKPVTLSCSQTLNHNVMYWYQQKSSQAPKLLFHYYDKDFNNEADTPDNFQSRRPNTSFCFLDIRSPGLGDTAMYLCATSRRQGGTGELFFGEGSRLTVL.

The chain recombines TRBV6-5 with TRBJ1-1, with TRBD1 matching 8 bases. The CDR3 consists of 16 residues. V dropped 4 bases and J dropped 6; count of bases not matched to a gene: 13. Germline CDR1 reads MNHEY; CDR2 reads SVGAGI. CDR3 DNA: TGTGCCAGCAGTTTCCTATTGACAGGGGAAAAGGCTGAAGCTTTCTTT. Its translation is CASSFLLTGEKAEAFF.

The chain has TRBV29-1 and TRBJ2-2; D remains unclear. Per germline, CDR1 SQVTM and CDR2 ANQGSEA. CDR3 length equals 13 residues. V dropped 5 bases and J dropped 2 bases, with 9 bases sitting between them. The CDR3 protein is CSVLLHNTGELFF. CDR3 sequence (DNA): TGCAGCGTTCTCTTACATAACACCGGGGAGCTGTTTTTT.

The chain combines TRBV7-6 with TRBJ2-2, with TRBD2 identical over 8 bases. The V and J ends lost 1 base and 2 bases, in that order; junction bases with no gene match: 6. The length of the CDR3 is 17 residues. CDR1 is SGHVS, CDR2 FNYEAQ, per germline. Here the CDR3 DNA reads TGTGCCAGCAGCTTAGTCGCCAGCGGGAGTAACACCGGGGAGCTGTTTTTT. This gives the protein CASSLVASGSNTGELFF.

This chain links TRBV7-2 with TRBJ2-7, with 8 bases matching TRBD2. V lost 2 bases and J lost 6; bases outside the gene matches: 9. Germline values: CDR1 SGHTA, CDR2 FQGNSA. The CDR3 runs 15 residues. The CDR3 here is CASSLSPSGLSEQYF. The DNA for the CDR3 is TGTGCCAGCAGCTTATCGCCTAGCGGGTTAAGCGAGCAGTACTTC.

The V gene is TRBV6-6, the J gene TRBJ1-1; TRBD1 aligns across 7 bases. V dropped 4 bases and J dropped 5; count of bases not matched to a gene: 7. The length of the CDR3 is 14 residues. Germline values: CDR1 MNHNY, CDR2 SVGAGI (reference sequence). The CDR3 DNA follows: TGTGCCAGCAGTTTGTCAGGGGGGCGGACTGAAGCTTTCTTT. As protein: CASSLSGGRTEAFF.

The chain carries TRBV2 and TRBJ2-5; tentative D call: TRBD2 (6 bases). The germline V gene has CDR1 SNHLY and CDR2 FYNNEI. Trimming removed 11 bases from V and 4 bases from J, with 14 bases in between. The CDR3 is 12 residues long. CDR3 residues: CAGLGRGETQYF. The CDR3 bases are TGTGCCGGATTGGGGCGGGGAGAGACCCAGTACTTC.